The 20 T cell receptor beta chains listed next were all sequenced from one sample in a study of CD8+ T cells in alopecia areata. As the sequencing template, cDNA was produced by extracting RNA and reverse transcribing it. The method was immunoSEQ multiplex PCR; TCRdb's version includes in-frame clones alone and lacks a portion of them. Found here are 150,000 to 200,000 clones, just over 65% of them singletons; the top ten hold over 10%. Sequences were derived from CD8+ T cells sorted from blood, sampled at week 0. All receptors come from a human donor with alopecia areata.

The chain joins TRBV29-1 to TRBJ2-1; tentative D call: TRBD1 (6 bases). CDR3 length equals 14 residues. Germline V gives CDR1 SQVTM, CDR2 ANQGSEA. Trimming cost V 4 bases and J 6 bases, with 16 bases left between them. This CDR3 reads CSVVGTIKANEQFF. The DNA for the CDR3 is TGCAGCGTTGTTGGGACAATCAAGGCCAATGAGCAGTTCTTC.

The J gene is TRBJ2-1, the V gene TRBV7-9; D is ambiguous. This CDR3 is built from 15 residues. Germline CDR1 and CDR2: SEHNR and FQNEAQ (reference sequence). Trimming took off 0 bases at V and 1 base at J, with 7 bases between the two ends. The CDR3 nucleotides are TGTGCCAGCAGCTTAGCCGGGCAATCCTACAATGAGCAGTTCTTC. As protein: CASSLAGQSYNEQFF.

A remark on this clone: A junction end diverges from the germline sequence, so it may reflect a read error. The CDR3 DNA sequence: TGTGCCAGCAGTTTCGGGACAGAATTCCTCTTC. It specifies CASSFGTEFLF. The rearrangement links TRBV27 to TRBJ2-1, with 7 bases lining up with TRBD1. The CDR3 runs to 11 residues. CDR1 MNHEY and CDR2 SMNVEV come from the germline V gene (reference sequence).

The chain employs TRBV25-1 and TRBJ1-6; D uncertain. The CDR3 consists of 15 residues. Germline V lookup: CDR1 MGHDK, CDR2 SYGVNS. The V and J ends lost 3 bases and 6 bases respectively, with 12 bases between them. The CDR3: CASSDGQSSNSPLHF. In DNA, the CDR3 is TGTGCCAGCAGTGATGGGCAGAGTAGTAATTCACCCCTCCACTTT.

The chain links TRBV5-5 to TRBJ1-5; TRBD1 is a possible D gene (6 bases). This CDR3 comprises 16 residues. Trimming took off 4 bases at V and 2 bases at J, with 16 bases between the two ends. Per germline, CDR1 SGHKS and CDR2 YYEKEE (reference sequence). This chain's CDR3 is CASSPKGGVGNQPQHF. The CDR3 DNA sequence: TGTGCCAGCAGCCCGAAGGGGGGAGTTGGCAATCAGCCCCAGCATTTT. Looking up the rest from reference TRBV5-5 and TRBJ1-5 gives the full variable domain: DAGVTQSPTHLIKTRGQQVTLRCSPISGHKSVSWYQQVLGQGPQFIFQYYEKEERGRGNFPDRFSARQFPNYSSELNVNALLLGDSALYLCASSPKGGVGNQPQHFGDGTRLSIL.

The chain is built from TRBV9 and TRBJ2-3; D remains unclear. Looked up from germline, CDR1 is SGDLS and CDR2 is YYNGEE. The V end was cut by 7 bases, the J end by 6 bases, with 9 bases between. The CDR3 is 11 residues long. The CDR3 reads CASGPPDTQYF. The CDR3 DNA is TGTGCCAGCGGTCCACCGGATACGCAGTATTTT. The variable domain in full, with the rest retrieved from reference TRBV9 and TRBJ2-3, is DSGVTQTPKHLITATGQRVTLRCSPRSGDLSVYWYQQSLDQGLQFLIQYYNGEERAKGNILERFSAQQFPDLHSELNLSSLELGDSALYFCASGPPDTQYFGPGTRLTVL.

CDR3 residues: CASSDRAGTVEAFF. CDR3 in DNA: TGTGCCAGCAGTGACCGAGCCGGGACAGTTGAAGCTTTCTTT. The chain carries TRBV25-1 and TRBJ1-1, with TRBD1 matching over 7 bases. Germline V gene lookup returns CDR1 MGHDK and CDR2 SYGVNS. The V and J ends lost 3 bases and 7 bases, in that order; junction bases with no gene match: 8. The CDR3 sequence is 14 residues long.

The V and J genes are TRBV6-5 and TRBJ2-1; no definite D call. The CDR3 runs to 13 residues. V lost 6 bases and J lost 6, with 12 bases in between. CDR1 and CDR2 (germline): MNHEY, SVGAGI. For the CDR3, the DNA is TGTGCCAGCAGCCACCCTGGCGCCAATGAGCAGTTCTTC. This encodes CASSHPGANEQFF.

The rearrangement joins TRBV29-1 to TRBJ1-1; no definite D call. V gave up 4 bases and J gave up 3 bases, with 6 bases separating them. Germline CDR1 is SQVTM and CDR2 is ANQGSEA. This CDR3 is built from 11 residues. The CDR3 protein is CSVGQHTEAFF. The DNA for the CDR3 is TGCAGCGTTGGTCAGCACACTGAAGCTTTCTTT.

The rearrangement uses TRBV30 and TRBJ2-7, with D possibly being TRBD2 (6 bases). V was cut by 1 base and J by 1 base, with 11 bases left in between. Germline CDR1 reads GTSNPN; CDR2 reads SVGIG (reference sequence). This CDR3 comprises 14 residues. CDR3 protein: CAWSESGVSYEQYF. In DNA, the CDR3 is TGTGCCTGGAGTGAATCGGGGGTATCCTACGAGCAGTACTTC.

The chain couples TRBV18 to TRBJ2-3; the D call may be TRBD1 or TRBD2 (5 bases each). The germline V gene encodes CDR1 KGHSH and CDR2 LQKENI. Deletions cut 4 bases from V and 6 bases from J, with 23 bases between. This CDR3 contains 17 residues. CDR3 loop: CASSLTRDHTDVDTQYF. The DNA for the CDR3 is TGTGCCAGCTCACTCACTCGGGACCACACCGATGTGGATACGCAGTATTTT.

A few counts support this clone. V usage is TRBV9 and J usage is TRBJ2-7; D ambiguous. This CDR3 spans 16 amino acids. CDR1 and CDR2 (germline): SGDLS, YYNGEE. Between the trimmed V and J ends, which lost 0 bases and 2 bases, there was a span of 15 bases. The CDR3 sequence is CASSVGSGSAAYEQYF. The CDR3 nucleotides are TGTGCCAGCAGCGTAGGGTCCGGGTCCGCAGCCTACGAGCAGTACTTC.

V gene TRBV4-1 combines with J gene TRBJ2-5; the D gene could be TRBD1 or TRBD2 (6 bases each). CDR1 and CDR2 (germline): MGHRA, YSYEKL. The V end lost 1 base, the J end lost 5 bases, and 26 bases lay between the germline ends. This CDR3 region has 19 residues. The CDR3 DNA sequence: TGCGCCAGCAGCCAAGGACAAAAGGTGCCGGGAGCGCAGGGGGAGACCCAGTACTTC. Encoded protein: CASSQGQKVPGAQGETQYF.

The CDR3 coding sequence is TGCGCCAGCAGCTTGGGACAGGGGGACCCTGAAGCTTTCTTT. This encodes CASSLGQGDPEAFF. The chain recombines TRBV5-1 with TRBJ1-1, with 9 bases fitting TRBD1. The CDR3 is 14 residues long. Germline CDR1 is SGHRS and CDR2 is YFSETQ. V lost 0 bases to trimming and J lost 6 bases; unmatched junction nucleotides: 3.

This clone has only a few counts. The V call is TRBV5-6, the J call TRBJ2-3; no definite D call. Trimming pared 5 bases from V and 6 bases from J, leaving 13 bases between. Germline assignment: CDR1 SGHDT and CDR2 YYEEEE. This CDR3 contains 13 residues. CDR3 coding DNA: TGTGCCAGCAGTTCCGGGTCCTCGGATACGCAGTATTTT. Protein sequence: CASSSGSSDTQYF.

The rearrangement joins TRBV12-5 to TRBJ1-5, with D hard to call. From germline, CDR1 is LGHNT and CDR2 FRNRAP. The CDR3 is 14 amino acids. V was cut by 6 bases and J by 2 bases, with 11 bases left in between. CDR3 in amino acids: CASGMIEGNQPQHF. The DNA for the CDR3 is TGTGCTAGTGGAATGATAGAAGGCAATCAGCCCCAGCATTTT.

As concerns this clone: A read error may account for a junction end that differs from germline. V usage is TRBV5-6 and J usage is TRBJ1-5; D remains ambiguous. This CDR3 is built from 14 residues. The V gene's germline CDR1 is SGHDT and CDR2 YYEEEE. Here the CDR3 DNA reads TGTGCCAGCAGCTTTCAGGTGGGAAATCGGCCCCAGCATTTT. Encoded protein: CASSFQVGNRPQHF.

The chain recombines TRBV13 with TRBJ2-7, with 9 bases that match TRBD1. The CDR3 extends over 15 amino acids. The germline gives CDR1 PRHDT, CDR2 FYEKMQ (reference sequence). V gave up 3 bases and J gave up 0 bases; unmatched junction bases: 3. The CDR3 nucleotides read TGTGCCAGCAGCTTCCCGGGACAGGGCTCCTACGAGCAGTACTTC. Protein sequence: CASSFPGQGSYEQYF. The complete variable domain, with remaining parts taken from reference TRBV13 and TRBJ2-7, reads AAGVIQSPRHLIKEKRETATLKCYPIPRHDTVYWYQQGPGQDPQFLISFYEKMQSDKGSIPDRFSAQQFSDYHSELNMSSLELGDSALYFCASSFPGQGSYEQYFGPGTRLTVT.

The chain recombines TRBV15 with TRBJ1-4, with D unresolved. The CDR3 totals 12 residues. Germline V gene sequence: CDR1 LNHNV, CDR2 YYDKDF (reference sequence). Trimming left V 3 bases short and J 11 bases short, with 10 bases between. CDR3 amino acids: CATSSSGSKLFF. The CDR3 region has the DNA TGTGCCACCAGCAGTTCCGGGAGTAAACTGTTTTTT.

The chain joins TRBV29-1 to TRBJ2-7, with D perhaps matching TRBD1 or TRBD2 (7 bases each). V gave up 7 bases and J gave up 6 bases, with 16 bases separating them. Per germline, CDR1 SQVTM and CDR2 ANQGSEA. The CDR3 loop spans 12 amino acids. The CDR3 nucleotides are TGCAGCGCGGGACAGCGGGATAGCGAGCAGTACTTC. As protein: CSAGQRDSEQYF.